The 28 T cell receptor beta chains in this list originate from one sample, sequenced in a study of blood T cell repertoires in COVID-19. Data came from immunoSEQ multiplex PCR; TCRdb stores just in-frame clones and leaves some out. The table shows some 530,000 clones, with roughly nine tenths occurring only once. Sequenced: PBMCs or T cells enriched from blood (not recorded which). The receptor set was obtained from an older woman who had recovered from COVID-19.

This chain links TRBV24-1 with TRBJ2-7, with TRBD1 matching 7 bases. This CDR3 comprises 13 residues. V lost 9 bases to trimming and J lost 4 bases; unmatched junction nucleotides: 8. Germline CDR1 and CDR2: KGHDR and SFDVKD. CDR3 sequence (DNA): TGTGCCACCCGCAGGGACAGACGGTACGAGCAGTACGTC. The encoded protein is CATRRDRRYEQYV.

The rearrangement links TRBV2 to TRBJ1-5; 10 bases map to TRBD1. The germline CDR1 and CDR2 sequences are SNHLY and FYNNEI. V was clipped by 6 bases and J by 5 bases; unmatched bases: 7. The CDR3 is made up of 15 amino acids. The CDR3 DNA follows: TGTGCCAGCAGCCCCGAGGGACAGGGGTATCAGCCCCAGCATTTT. Translating it yields CASSPEGQGYQPQHF.

This sequence joins TRBV7-2 and TRBJ1-2; TRBD1 agrees at 8 bases. Germline CDR1 SGHTA, CDR2 FQGNSA. This CDR3 is built from 20 residues. J was trimmed by 0 bases and V by 0 bases; bases with no gene match: 15. The CDR3 loop is CASSLAMAGGLVGPNYGYTF. DNA for the CDR3: TGTGCCAGCAGCTTAGCGATGGCAGGGGGCCTAGTAGGCCCTAACTATGGCTACACCTTC.

The chain links TRBV7-4 to TRBJ1-4; 7 bases are a match to TRBD1. CDR1 is SGHVT, CDR2 SQSDAQ, per germline. The CDR3 extends over 16 amino acids. V lost 2 bases and J lost 5; bases outside the gene matches: 8. CDR3 coding DNA: TGTGCCAGCAGCTTATTCGCCGGACAGGAGAATGAAAAACTGTTTTTT. This sequence encodes CASSLFAGQENEKLFF.

This chain connects TRBV3-1 (or the pseudogene TRBV3-2) to TRBJ1-4, with TRBD1 identical over 9 bases. This CDR3 comprises 14 residues. Germline lookup yields CDR1 LGHDT and CDR2 YNNKEL (reference sequence). V dropped 6 bases and J dropped 7; count of bases not matched to a gene: 6. The CDR3, as DNA: TGTGCCAGCAGACAGGGGGCTGGGGCTGAAAAACTGTTTTTT. As protein: CASRQGAGAEKLFF.

The chain carries TRBV6-5 and TRBJ2-1; unclear D gene. Germline V CDR1 and CDR2: MNHEY, SVGAGI. V was pared by 5 bases and J by 10 bases, with 9 bases between. This CDR3 comprises 11 residues. The CDR3 reads CASSPRVEQFF. The DNA of the CDR3 is TGTGCCAGCAGTCCCCGGGTCGAGCAGTTCTTC.

Worth noting for this clone: The sample contains more than one DNA sequence encoding this CDR3. V is TRBV29-1 and J is TRBJ1-4; TRBD1 agrees at 9 bases. The CDR3 is made up of 13 amino acids. Germline V gene lookup returns CDR1 SQVTM and CDR2 ANQGSEA. V shed 5 bases and J 3 bases; nucleotides not matched to a gene: 1. The CDR3 DNA is TGCAGCGTTCGACAGGGGGCTAATGAAAAACTGTTTTTT. This translates into CSVRQGANEKLFF. The full variable domain, completed using reference TRBV29-1 and TRBJ1-4, is SAVISQKPSRDICQRGTSLTIQCQVDSQVTMMFWYRQQPGQSLTLIATANQGSEATYESGFVIDKFPISRPNLTFSTLTVSNMSPEDSSIYLCSVRQGANEKLFFGSGTQLSVL.

This rearrangement joins TRBV2 to TRBJ2-3; 10 bases are shared with TRBD2. The CDR3 contains 15 residues. V was pared by 6 bases and J by 6 bases, with 9 bases of the junction left unmatched. The germline CDR1 and CDR2 sequences are SNHLY and FYNNEI. This CDR3 reads CASSPSGGPWDTQYF. Here the CDR3 DNA reads TGTGCCAGCAGCCCTAGCGGGGGCCCATGGGATACGCAGTATTTT.

Here the CDR3 DNA reads TGTGCCACCAGTGATTCTGACTACTATGGCTACACCTTC. Translated: CATSDSDYYGYTF. The chain joins TRBV24-1 to TRBJ1-2; D is undetermined. Trimming removed 2 bases at V and 3 bases at J, with 6 bases between. Germline V CDR1 and CDR2: KGHDR, SFDVKD. The CDR3 has 13 residues.

The rearrangement uses TRBV7-2 and TRBJ2-3; 12 bases align to TRBD2. The V gene end was trimmed by 5 bases and the J gene end by 5 bases; junction bases not matched to a gene: 8. Germline-derived CDR1 and CDR2 are SGHTA and FQGNSA. CDR3 length: 16 residues. The CDR3 DNA is TGTGCCAGCAGCCTCCCTAGCGGGGGGGCCAAAGATACGCAGTATTTT. It encodes CASSLPSGGAKDTQYF.

The chain links TRBV10-1 to TRBJ2-6, with 7 bases identical to TRBD2. CDR1 and CDR2 (germline): WNHNN, SYGVQD (reference sequence). The CDR3 covers 18 residues. V lost 3 bases to trimming and J lost 0 bases; unmatched junction nucleotides: 8. CDR3 residues: CASSERRGGGSGANVLTF. CDR3 coding DNA: TGCGCCAGCAGTGAAAGGAGGGGCGGGGGCTCTGGGGCCAACGTCCTGACTTTC.

As DNA, the CDR3 is TGTGCCTGGAGTGGACGCCGACAGGAAGCTTTCTTT. This codes for CAWSGRRQEAFF. This chain connects TRBV30 to TRBJ1-1; the D gene is possibly TRBD1 (5 bases). V was shortened by 1 base and J by 8 bases, with 11 bases between the two germline ends. This CDR3 region has 12 residues. Germline V gene lookup returns CDR1 GTSNPN and CDR2 SVGIG (reference sequence).

V gene TRBV5-1 combines with J gene TRBJ2-1; 7 nucleotides agree with TRBD1. The CDR3 covers 15 residues. The junction had 9 bases not matched to a gene; V was cut back by 0 bases and J by 9 bases. The germline gives CDR1 SGHRS, CDR2 YFSETQ. CDR3 residues: CASSLGGTGVGEQFF. The CDR3 bases are TGCGCCAGCAGCTTGGGGGGAACAGGGGTCGGTGAGCAGTTCTTC.

This chain connects TRBV10-3 to TRBJ1-2; D uncertain. Germline CDR1 is ENHRY and CDR2 is SYGVKD. This CDR3 region has 12 residues. V lost 6 bases and J lost 8, with 13 bases in between. In DNA, the CDR3 is TGTGCCATCAGCCCAATTGGAGAGGGCTACACCTTC. Translating it yields CAISPIGEGYTF.

The chain employs TRBV4-1 and TRBJ1-1; 8 nucleotides line up with TRBD1. The CDR3 covers 16 residues. J lost 1 base, V lost 4 bases, and 8 bases had no gene match. Germline V gives CDR1 MGHRA, CDR2 YSYEKL. The DNA of the CDR3 is TGCGCCAGCAGCCTCATAACCGGGACAGGGAACACTGAAGCTTTCTTT. Translated: CASSLITGTGNTEAFF.

J is TRBJ1-3 and V is TRBV30; 7 bases agree with TRBD1. Germline V CDR1 and CDR2: GTSNPN, SVGIG (reference sequence). CDR3 size: 15 residues. V lost 4 bases, J lost 2 bases, and 8 bases stayed unmatched. The CDR3 here is CAWTPTGNPGNTIYF. The CDR3 DNA reads TGTGCCTGGACCCCGACAGGGAATCCTGGAAACACCATATATTTT.

This clone was observed once. The chain carries TRBV15 and TRBJ1-1; weak D call: TRBD1 (6 bases). The CDR3 sequence is 13 residues long. The V end was cut by 5 bases, the J end by 11 bases, with 18 bases between. The germline V gene has CDR1 LNHNV and CDR2 YYDKDF (reference sequence). CDR3 loop: CATSGPNRDGAFF. In nucleotides, the CDR3 is TGTGCCACCAGCGGCCCAAACAGGGATGGGGCTTTCTTT.

The CDR3 DNA sequence: TGTGCCAGCAGCCCCTCTGAGGACAGGGGTACCTCGCCCCAGCATTTT. It specifies CASSPSEDRGTSPQHF. This sequence joins TRBV7-8 and TRBJ1-5, with 9 bases aligning to TRBD1. The CDR3 runs to 16 residues. The V gene's germline CDR1 is SGHVS and CDR2 FQNEAQ. Unmatched junction bases numbered 14, after V lost 5 bases and J lost 9 bases.

On this clone: The same CDR3 is also encoded by other DNA sequences in this sample. The genes are TRBV5-1 and TRBJ2-7; 8 nucleotides agree with TRBD1. Looked up from germline, CDR1 is SGHRS and CDR2 is YFSETQ. The CDR3 has 14 residues. Losses at the gene ends were 4 bases for V and 2 bases for J; bases not matched to a gene: 5. The CDR3 nucleotides read TGCGCCAGCAGCCCCGGACAGGGAGCCTACGAGCAGTACTTC. Its protein is CASSPGQGAYEQYF.

This chain connects TRBV19 to TRBJ1-2, with D possibly matching TRBD1 (6 bases). This CDR3 has 15 residues. V shed 5 bases and J shed 2 bases, with 15 bases lying between them. The germline CDR1 and CDR2 sequences are LNHDA and SQIVND (reference sequence). In nucleotides, the CDR3 is TGTGCCAGTAGTGAGGGGGTAGGGGCAAACTATGGCTACACCTTC. This gives the protein CASSEGVGANYGYTF.

The CDR3 region has the DNA TGTGCCAGCAGCCCCGGGGGGGCGGGGCACCAAGATACGCAGTATTTT. It specifies CASSPGGAGHQDTQYF. The J gene is TRBJ2-3, the V gene TRBV7-2; TRBD2 matches 8 bases. J was trimmed by 5 bases and V by 5 bases; bases with no gene match: 12. The length of the CDR3 is 16 residues. CDR1 is SGHTA and CDR2 is FQGNSA in the germline V gene.

V is TRBV29-1 and J is TRBJ2-5; 11 bases are shared with TRBD2. This CDR3 is 16 amino acids long. The trim removed 1 base at V and 5 bases at J, leaving 9 bases unmatched. The germline V gene encodes CDR1 SQVTM and CDR2 ANQGSEA. The CDR3 region has the DNA TGCAGCGTTGAAGGGCTAGCGGGGGGCTTCCGGGAGACCCAGTACTTC. Protein: CSVEGLAGGFRETQYF.

The chain carries TRBV3-1 (or the pseudogene TRBV3-2) and TRBJ1-6; D call uncertain. Germline loops: CDR1 LGHDT, CDR2 YNNKEL (reference sequence). The CDR3 contains 13 residues. V shed 1 base and J shed 9 bases, with 7 bases lying between them. The CDR3 sequence: CASSQGWPSPLHF. CDR3 DNA sequence: TGTGCCAGCAGCCAAGGATGGCCTTCACCCCTCCACTTT.

This chain links TRBV12-3 or TRBV12-4 with TRBJ2-1; D gene unclear. Trimming took 5 bases from V and 5 from J, leaving 7 bases between them. The CDR3 covers 12 residues. In DNA form, the CDR3 reads TGTGCCAGCAGTCTGTTAGACAATGAGCAGTTCTTC. This codes for CASSLLDNEQFF.

This clone was counted a few times. The V gene is TRBV5-1, the J gene TRBJ2-3; tentative D call: TRBD1 (6 bases). This CDR3 region has 15 residues. In germline, CDR1 is SGHRS, CDR2 YFSETQ. V was trimmed by 4 bases and J by 1 base, leaving 13 bases between them. The CDR3 nucleotides are TGCGCCAGCAGCCCCTGGGACACTCGCACAGATACGCAGTATTTT. Protein product: CASSPWDTRTDTQYF. Drawing the rest from reference TRBV5-1 and TRBJ2-3, the complete variable domain is KAGVTQTPRYLIKTRGQQVTLSCSPISGHRSVSWYQQTPGQGLQFLFEYFSETQRNKGNFPGRFSGRQFSNSRSEMNVSTLELGDSALYLCASSPWDTRTDTQYFGPGTRLTVL.

The chain couples TRBV20-1 to TRBJ2-1, with 8 bases identical to TRBD1. CDR3 size: 11 residues. The germline V gene has CDR1 DFQATT and CDR2 SNEGSKA (reference sequence). The J segment lost 6 bases and the V segment lost 7 bases, leaving 2 bases of the junction unmatched. In DNA form, the CDR3 reads TGCAGTGGCGACAGGGGCAATGAGCAGTTCTTC. It yields the protein CSGDRGNEQFF.

The count of this clone is one. Other nucleotide sequences in the sample specify the same CDR3. The chain has TRBV12-3 or TRBV12-4 and TRBJ2-2, with 7 bases identical to TRBD1. The CDR3 is 13 amino acids. Germline trimming cut 5 bases from V and 7 bases from J; bases unmatched to any gene: 4. The CDR3 DNA follows: TGTGCCAGCAGTCGACAGGGAATCGGGGAGCTGTTTTTT. As protein: CASSRQGIGELFF.

This chain joins TRBV9 and TRBJ2-3, with 7 bases lining up with TRBD2. CDR1 SGDLS and CDR2 YYNGEE come from the germline V gene. The CDR3 runs to 16 residues. V was pared by 0 bases and J by 0 bases, with 4 bases of the junction left unmatched. The CDR3: CASSVVGGGSTDTQYF. Here the CDR3 DNA reads TGTGCCAGCAGCGTAGTGGGCGGGGGAAGCACAGATACGCAGTATTTT.